Listed below are T cell receptor beta chains from one sample, sequenced in a study of blood T cell repertoires in COVID-19. Repertoires were generated with immunoSEQ multiplex PCR, while TCRdb's copy carries only in-frame clones and drops some. The top ten hold over 3% of the sample, which has hundreds of thousands of clones, about nine tenths seen once. The sample comprised PBMCs or T cells enriched from blood (not recorded which). The receptors shown here come from a woman aged 50 to 60 in a cohort exposed to, infected with or recovered from COVID-19 (not recorded which). CDR3s include the opening cysteine and the closing phenylalanine or tryptophan. Each record gives: CDR3 protein, V gene, clone size, J gene, CDR3 length. The listing skips clone size in some rows; elsewhere it reads once, few, many or a size class.

CASSQVGNSFGEQFF TRBV3-1/TRBV3-2 NA TRBJ2-1 15
CASSQGLSYEQYF TRBV4-1 few TRBJ2-7 13
CASSLMQGTGELFF TRBV5-1 NA TRBJ2-2 14
CASSSGGHSGNTIYF TRBV28 few TRBJ1-3 15
CATSRVGQSNYGYTF TRBV15 NA TRBJ1-2 15
CASSSWPGTGSSHTQYF TRBV28 NA TRBJ2-3 17
CASSLWEGNTEAFF TRBV27 NA TRBJ1-1 14
CAGINRSSNQPQHF TRBV11-3 NA TRBJ1-5 14
CASSQGGGGENSPLHF TRBV4-3 NA TRBJ1-6 16
CASSHGTGGYEQYF TRBV6-2/TRBV6-3 NA TRBJ2-7 14
CASSLVGGPTLEQFF TRBV7-2 NA TRBJ2-1 15
CASSRDSLMNTEAFF TRBV11-2 NA TRBJ1-1 15
CASSQEGQAVNQPQHF TRBV4-2 few TRBJ1-5 16
CASNQPGQGMWGYTF TRBV7-2 NA TRBJ1-2 15
CASSPGTGTSIVF TRBV12-3/TRBV12-4 NA TRBJ2-7 13
CASSPSSGGAFEQFF TRBV5-5 NA TRBJ2-1 15
CASSLAWSSYEQYF TRBV7-8 NA TRBJ2-7 14
CASSVPGGQTNEKLFF TRBV6-1 NA TRBJ1-4 16
CASSQDVGNWGNTEAFF TRBV4-3 once TRBJ1-1 17
CASSFSAGNNEQFF TRBV6-2/TRBV6-3 NA TRBJ2-1 14
CASSFRQGLQFF TRBV28 NA TRBJ2-1 12
CASSVGQPKNIQYF TRBV9 NA TRBJ2-4 14